This T cell receptor (beta chain) was documented in a study of T cell responses to AZD1222 COVID-19 vaccine. Study results and limitations: Unmutated variant regions reportedly attract nearly half of all spike-specific TCRs. After two AZD1222 doses, spike-specific TCR breadth and depth rose versus day 0. CD4 TCRs covered the whole spike, strongest at regions 160-218 and 743-854. Just a handful of AZD1222 recipients were seropositive at baseline.

Turning to this clone: Its antigen remains unknown.

Sequenced by immunoSEQ multiplex PCR; TCRdb stores in-frame clones only, minus some. Found here are around 140,000 clones, 65% to 90% of them singletons; the top ten hold 7.9%. This clonotype originated in an adult who received the MenACWY meningococcal vaccine as a control. The starting material was peripheral blood, obtained 28 days after the second dose of the MenACWY control vaccine.

The CDR3 sequence is CASRRQADGYTF. DNA for the CDR3: TGTGCCAGCCGACGACAGGCGGATGGCTACACCTTC. The rearrangement uses TRBV2 and TRBJ1-2, with a tentative D call TRBD1 (6 bases). Germline V gene sequence: CDR1 SNHLY, CDR2 FYNNEI. The CDR3 length is 12 residues. The ends were cut back, 8 bases at V and 6 bases at J, with 13 bases in the middle.